The 26 T cell receptor beta chains presented below share a single source sample, sequenced in a study of Tregs in tolerant kidney transplant recipients. Some clones are missing from TCRdb's copy, which holds only in-frame ones; the method was immunoSEQ multiplex PCR. The table records about 77,000 clones, around 98% of them present only once. Source: CD4+ T cells from blood, taken before the transplant. These receptors originate from a human donor who received a combined kidney and bone marrow transplant.

The gene calls are TRBV7-3 and TRBJ2-2; 7 bases are a match to TRBD1. Germline V gene sequence: CDR1 SGHTA, CDR2 FQGTGA. V shed 5 bases and J 0 bases; nucleotides not matched to a gene: 9. CDR3 size: 17 residues. The CDR3 region has the DNA TGTGCCAGCAGCCGGGGATTGGGGACAGCGAACACCGGGGAGCTGTTTTTT. It codes for CASSRGLGTANTGELFF.

The gene calls are TRBV18 and TRBJ2-7; no clear D. Germline CDR1 is KGHSH and CDR2 is LQKENI. V lost 0 bases and J lost 2, with 11 bases in between. This CDR3 comprises 15 residues. The CDR3, as DNA: TGTGCCAGCTCACCACCGCAGACATCTCCCTACGAGCAGTACTTC. This sequence encodes CASSPPQTSPYEQYF.

The chain employs TRBV21-1 and TRBJ1-1; the D segment call TRBD1 is taken from the table without a DNA check. TRBV21-1 is a listed pseudogene. The length of the CDR3 is 16 residues. CDR3 in DNA: TGTGCCAGCAGCCCCACCTCGACAGGTGGGAACACTGAAGCTTTCTTT. This sequence encodes CASSPTSTGGNTEAFF.

The chain couples TRBV19 to TRBJ2-1; TRBD2 aligns across 9 bases. The V gene's germline CDR1 is LNHDA and CDR2 SQIVND (reference sequence). With V trimmed by 0 bases and J by 8 bases, 8 bases remained unmatched. CDR3 length: 16 amino acids. CDR3 bases: TGTGCCAGTAGTATAGATCTGGCTAGCGGGATCTATGAGCAGTTCTTC. As protein: CASSIDLASGIYEQFF.

This clone has a single count. The chain has TRBV5-1 and TRBJ1-4; 7 bases are shared with TRBD1. The V gene's germline CDR1 is SGHRS and CDR2 YFSETQ. The CDR3 loop spans 13 amino acids. The V gene end was trimmed by 0 bases and the J gene end by 8 bases; junction bases not matched to a gene: 1. The CDR3 loop reads CASSLEGQEKLFF. The CDR3 DNA reads as TGCGCCAGCAGCTTGGAGGGACAGGAAAAACTGTTTTTT.

V usage is TRBV7-9 and J usage is TRBJ1-2, with D unresolved. Germline-derived CDR1 and CDR2 are SEHNR and FQNEAQ (reference sequence). The CDR3 contains 16 residues. The germline V and J ends were trimmed by 5 bases and 0 bases, with 16 bases remaining between them. The CDR3 coding sequence is TGTGCCAGCAGCCCATTTCGGTCCCGAGCTAACTATGGCTACACCTTC. Amino acid sequence: CASSPFRSRANYGYTF.

The V and J genes are TRBV27 and TRBJ2-2; possibly TRBD1 for D (5 bases). CDR1 is MNHEY and CDR2 is SMNVEV in the germline V gene (reference sequence). The length of the CDR3 is 16 residues. V lost 4 bases, J lost 3 bases, and 15 bases lay in between. The CDR3 sequence: CASSYDVDRYTGELFF. The CDR3 nucleotides read TGTGCCAGCAGTTACGATGTTGACAGATACACCGGGGAGCTGTTTTTT.

V is TRBV5-1 and J is TRBJ2-7; the match to TRBD1 covers 11 bases. The germline V gene has CDR1 SGHRS and CDR2 YFSETQ. The ends lost 6 bases at V and 6 bases at J; junction bases unmatched: 8. The CDR3 totals 14 residues. In nucleotides, the CDR3 is TGCGCCAGCACCGAGTATGGGACAGGGGGCGAGCAGTACTTC. It encodes CASTEYGTGGEQYF.

V is TRBV4-2 and J is TRBJ2-2; perhaps TRBD1 as D (6 bases). This CDR3 has 16 amino acids. With 4 bases removed from V and 6 bases from J, the gap between germline ends came to 18 bases. In germline, CDR1 is LGHNA, CDR2 YNFKEQ. CDR3 coding DNA: TGTGCCAGCAGCCGGAGACAGGTGGATTCTCCCGGGGAGCTGTTTTTT. As protein: CASSRRQVDSPGELFF.

This clone was counted once. The chain links TRBV6-6 to TRBJ1-5, with D possibly TRBD1 on 6 matching bases. This CDR3 comprises 15 residues. The V gene lost 2 bases and the J gene lost 3 bases, with 11 bases spanning the gap. Germline lookup yields CDR1 MNHNY and CDR2 SVGAGI (reference sequence). The CDR3 spells CASSYRGANNQPQHF. The DNA for the CDR3 is TGTGCCAGCAGTTACCGGGGGGCAAACAATCAGCCCCAGCATTTT.

The chain recombines TRBV30 with TRBJ1-1, with 7 bases fitting TRBD1. Per the germline V gene, CDR1 is GTSNPN and CDR2 is SVGIG (reference sequence). The CDR3 extends over 13 amino acids. Trimming took 3 bases from V and 1 from J; bases not matched to a gene: 2. The CDR3 is CAWSRTGNTEAFF. CDR3 in DNA: TGTGCCTGGAGCCGGACAGGGAACACTGAAGCTTTCTTT.

The CDR3 region has the DNA TGTGCCAGCAGTCAACAGCAAGAGACCCAGTACTTC. This sequence encodes CASSQQQETQYF. The chain uses TRBV2 and TRBJ2-5; no reliable D call. V gave up 5 bases and J gave up 2 bases, with 6 bases separating them. The CDR3 consists of 12 residues. Germline V gene lookup returns CDR1 SNHLY and CDR2 FYNNEI.

Worth noting for this clone: A junction end diverges from the germline sequence, so it may reflect a read error. CDR3: CASSSQGSAYGQYF. The CDR3 DNA sequence: TGTGCCAGCAGTTCACAGGGAAGTGCGTACGGGCAGTACTTC. The chain combines TRBV6-5 with TRBJ2-7, with a weak D call TRBD1 (6 bases). The CDR3 loop spans 14 amino acids. CDR1 MNHEY and CDR2 SVGAGI come from the germline V gene.

This chain uses TRBV6-5 with TRBJ1-5, with no clear D. The CDR3 covers 13 residues. Germline values: CDR1 MNHEY, CDR2 SVGAGI. With 5 bases removed from V and 7 bases from J, the gap between germline ends came to 12 bases. The CDR3 nucleotides are TGTGCCAGCAGTCGTCTGGCTGGCCAGCCCCAGCATTTT. It codes for CASSRLAGQPQHF.

Notes on this clone: This specimen includes other DNA sequences encoding the same CDR3. The chain links TRBV7-2 to TRBJ1-5; D not certain. V lost 1 base and J lost 4, with 5 bases in between. CDR3 length: 13 amino acids. CDR1 and CDR2 from the germline V gene are SGHTA and FQGNSA. The CDR3 nucleotides are TGTGCCAGCAGCTTAGTAGCGAATCAGCCCCAGCATTTT. Translated, it gives CASSLVANQPQHF.

This clone was counted once. In DNA form, the CDR3 reads TGTGCCAGCTCACTACAAATAGCGGGAGGAGGTAATGAGCAGTTCTTC. It codes for CASSLQIAGGGNEQFF. The J gene is TRBJ2-1, the V gene TRBV18, with TRBD2 matching 10 bases. The CDR3 covers 16 residues. Germline V CDR1 and CDR2: KGHSH, LQKENI. V was pared by 4 bases and J by 7 bases, with 10 bases of the junction left unmatched.

This clone was observed a few times. This rearrangement joins TRBV19 to TRBJ2-5; 8 bases match TRBD1. The CDR3 length is 14 residues. The germline V gene encodes CDR1 LNHDA and CDR2 SQIVND (reference sequence). V was pared by 5 bases and J by 7 bases, with 9 bases of the junction left unmatched. This CDR3 is CASSHDRGRRTQYF. The CDR3 nucleotides read TGTGCCAGTAGTCACGACAGGGGACGAAGGACCCAGTACTTC.

This sequence joins TRBV9 and TRBJ1-2; TRBD1 is a possible D gene (6 bases). The germline V and J ends were trimmed by 0 bases and 8 bases, with 17 bases remaining between them. Germline V gene data show CDR1 as SGDLS and CDR2 as YYNGEE. The CDR3 has 15 amino acids. CDR3 amino acids: CASSVGWSGASGYTF. CDR3 nucleotide sequence: TGTGCCAGCAGCGTAGGTTGGTCAGGGGCATCCGGCTACACCTTC.

V usage is TRBV30 and J usage is TRBJ1-4; no definite D call. Germline V lookup: CDR1 GTSNPN, CDR2 SVGIG (reference sequence). This CDR3 spans 12 amino acids. The germline V and J ends were trimmed by 1 base and 6 bases, with 6 bases remaining between them. The CDR3 loop is CAWSDFDEKLFF. In DNA form, the CDR3 reads TGTGCCTGGAGTGATTTCGATGAAAAACTGTTTTTT.

Only one count was recorded for this clone. This rearrangement joins TRBV5-4 to TRBJ2-7; 7 nucleotides line up with TRBD1. The CDR3 is 18 amino acids. The germline CDR1 and CDR2 sequences are SGHNT and YYREEE (reference sequence). V gave up 3 bases and J gave up 1 base; unmatched junction bases: 16. CDR3 sequence: CASSYWTGKRFPSYEQYF. Here the CDR3 DNA reads TGTGCCAGCAGCTACTGGACAGGTAAGAGGTTTCCGTCCTACGAGCAGTACTTC.

The V gene is TRBV5-1, the J gene TRBJ2-5, with 10 bases fitting TRBD2. Looked up from germline, CDR1 is SGHRS and CDR2 is YFSETQ. The CDR3 extends over 15 amino acids. Trimming took 0 bases from V and 4 from J; bases not matched to a gene: 3. In DNA, the CDR3 is TGCGCCAGCAGCTTGGTGCCTAGCGGGAGAGAGACCCAGTACTTC. It translates to CASSLVPSGRETQYF.

This clone was counted a single time. The chain uses TRBV11-2 and TRBJ1-2, with D perhaps TRBD1 (5 bases). Germline loops: CDR1 SGHAT, CDR2 FQNNGV. CDR3 length: 14 residues. Trimming cost V 2 bases and J 3 bases, with 10 bases left between them. The CDR3 sequence is CASSLPGQYYGYTF. The CDR3 bases are TGTGCCAGCAGCTTACCAGGGCAGTACTATGGCTACACCTTC.

V is TRBV7-9 and J is TRBJ2-1; 9 bases line up with TRBD2. The CDR3 runs to 16 residues. Germline V lookup: CDR1 SEHNR, CDR2 FQNEAQ (reference sequence). Trimming at V came to 5 bases and at J to 6 bases, leaving 11 bases not matched to a gene. CDR3 coding DNA: TGTGCCAGCAGCATACCCGGGACTAGCTCTGTCAATGAGCAGTTCTTC. Translation: CASSIPGTSSVNEQFF.

This chain uses TRBV11-2 with TRBJ1-6; no firm D call. Germline CDR1 SGHAT, CDR2 FQNNGV. The CDR3 covers 17 residues. The V end lost 5 bases, the J end lost 0 bases, and 14 bases lay between the germline ends. This CDR3 is CASSKRPDSSYNSPLHF. As DNA, the CDR3 is TGTGCCAGCAGCAAGAGGCCCGATAGCTCCTATAATTCACCCCTCCACTTT.

The chain carries TRBV6-5 and TRBJ2-3; TRBD2 is a possible D gene (6 bases). Germline V CDR1 and CDR2: MNHEY, SVGAGI. The CDR3 is 16 residues long. V lost 4 bases and J lost 4, with 18 bases in between. The CDR3 DNA reads TGTGCCAGCAGTTCATTAGCGGCTGGAGAGGCAGATACGCAGTATTTT. This sequence encodes CASSSLAAGEADTQYF.

The CDR3 reads CASRAGAGETQYF. CDR3 bases: TGCGCCAGCAGAGCGGGGGCGGGGGAGACCCAGTACTTC. The chain has TRBV5-1 and TRBJ2-5; 8 nucleotides agree with TRBD2. The CDR3 runs to 13 residues. J gave up 5 bases and V 5 bases, and 5 bases lay outside the gene matches. Germline V gives CDR1 SGHRS, CDR2 YFSETQ.